Following are 2 T cell receptor beta chains from one sample sequenced in a study of control samples from healthy donors and cancer patients. Assay used: immunoSEQ multiplex PCR; TCRdb lists only in-frame clones, some missing. Of about 92,000 clones in the sample, 82% were seen once. Input material: blood. The source of these receptors is a woman aged 60-70 years in good health.

This clone was found once. The V call is TRBV18, the J call TRBJ2-5, with 7 positions matching TRBD1. This CDR3 contains 13 residues. With 6 bases clipped from V and 2 bases from J, the junction kept 3 bases outside the gene matches. Germline V gives CDR1 KGHSH, CDR2 LQKENI. The CDR3 spells CASSSTGQETQYF. DNA for the CDR3: TGTGCCAGCTCCTCGACAGGGCAAGAGACCCAGTACTTC.

The gene calls are TRBV7-9 and TRBJ1-6; D call uncertain. Trimming removed 5 bases at V and 0 bases at J, with 11 bases between. Germline V lookup: CDR1 SEHNR, CDR2 FQNEAQ (reference sequence). The CDR3 has 16 residues. As DNA, the CDR3 is TGTGCCAGCAGCGTGACATTGAGCTCCTATAATTCACCCCTCCACTTT. It encodes CASSVTLSSYNSPLHF.